Reported below is one TCR beta chain. The antigen remains undetermined. The entry originates in a study of monozygotic twins with inflammatory bowel disease. Study-wide results and caveats: Healthy co-twins showed greater TCRbeta diversity (inverse Simpson) than IBD patients.

With the 5' RACE reads reprocessed, TCRdb shows one record per CDR3 protein and no DNA. The repertoire table contains 88,000 or so distinct CDR3 sequences. The CDR3 extends over 17 amino acids. From germline, CDR1 is SGHNT and CDR2 YYREEE (reference sequence). This sequence joins TRBV5-4 and TRBJ1-4; TCRdb's D call of TRBD1 is untestable without DNA. Sequencing used blood. This sequence was found in a human donor with ulcerative colitis or Crohn's disease, or a healthy co-twin of an affected twin (not recorded which). The CDR3 protein is CASSLKPLGGPGEKLFF.